This TCR beta chain derives from a study of blood T cell repertoires in COVID-19. V lost 7 bases and J lost 5; bases outside the gene matches: 5. The CDR3 extends over 13 amino acids. Germline V gene sequence: CDR1 GTSNPN, CDR2 SVGIG (reference sequence). Original handling: Reference gene primer amplification gave nucleated cell count estimates. The protocol was immunoSEQ multiplex PCR, while the TCRdb copy is restricted to in-frame clones and leaves out a portion. V and J calls and clone size come straight from that table; D and trimming were deduced from the DNA. This table holds 15,000 to 20,000 clones, roughly nine tenths found once.

The chain has TRBV30 and TRBJ1-6; 7 bases map to TRBD1. The clonotype originates from a man aged 45 to 65 with active COVID-19. Sequenced sample: peripheral blood. The CDR3 sequence is CAFTGQDNSPLHF. The DNA for the CDR3 is TGTGCCTTTACAGGACAGGATAATTCACCCCTCCACTTT.